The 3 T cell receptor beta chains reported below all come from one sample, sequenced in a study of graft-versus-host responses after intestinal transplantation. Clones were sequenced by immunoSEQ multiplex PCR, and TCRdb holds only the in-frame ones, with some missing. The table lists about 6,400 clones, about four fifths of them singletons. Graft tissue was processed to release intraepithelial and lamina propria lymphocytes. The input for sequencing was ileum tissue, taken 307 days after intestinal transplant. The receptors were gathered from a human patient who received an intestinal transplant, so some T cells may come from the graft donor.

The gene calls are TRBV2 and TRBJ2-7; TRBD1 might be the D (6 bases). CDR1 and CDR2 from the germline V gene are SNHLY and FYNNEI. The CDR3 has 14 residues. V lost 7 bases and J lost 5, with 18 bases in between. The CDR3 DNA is TGTGCCAGCAAGGCTAGTACTCAGGGGAACGAGCAGTACTTC. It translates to CASKASTQGNEQYF. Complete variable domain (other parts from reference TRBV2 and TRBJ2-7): EPEVTQTPSHQVTQMGQEVILRCVPISNHLYFYWYRQILGQKVEFLVSFYNNEISEKSEIFDDQFSVERPDGSNFTLKIRSTKLEDSAMYFCASKASTQGNEQYFGPGTRLTVT.

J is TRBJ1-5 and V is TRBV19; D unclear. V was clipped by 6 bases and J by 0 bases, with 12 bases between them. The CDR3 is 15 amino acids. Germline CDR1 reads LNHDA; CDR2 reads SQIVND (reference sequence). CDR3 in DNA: TGTGCCAGTAGCCCGAAGTACTATAGCAATCAGCCCCAGCATTTT. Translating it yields CASSPKYYSNQPQHF.

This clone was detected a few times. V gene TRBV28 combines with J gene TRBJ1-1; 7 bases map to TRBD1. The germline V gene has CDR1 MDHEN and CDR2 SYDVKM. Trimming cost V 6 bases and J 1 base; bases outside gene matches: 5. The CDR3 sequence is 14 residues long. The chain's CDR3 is CASSLGQQNTEAFF. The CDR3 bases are TGTGCCAGCAGCCTGGGACAGCAGAACACTGAAGCTTTCTTT.